This passage covers 28 T cell receptor beta chains from one sample sequenced in a study of T-cell memory formation after mild COVID-19. TCRdb fed the 5' RACE reads into MiXCR, producing one record per CDR3 protein. The sample includes about 560,000 distinct CDR3 sequences, less than 25% of them seen just once. Sequencing was done on a sample of PBMCs or a T cell subset sorted from them (not recorded which). The receptor source for this set is an adult woman who had mild COVID-19 (a few samples of this study predate the infection). Cell type and time point are not known.

This clonotype has more than one count but fewer than ten. The chain has TRBV21-1 and TRBJ2-7; TRBD1, the table's D call, was not compared with the DNA. TRBV21-1 represents a pseudogene. The CDR3 totals 14 residues. CDR3: CASSNHTGAYEQYF. In DNA form, the CDR3 reads TGTGCCAGCAGCAACCATACAGGGGCCTACGAGCAGTACTTC.

This clonotype was detected once. The V call is TRBV12-3 or TRBV12-4, the J call TRBJ2-5; tentatively, D is TRBD1 or TRBD2 (5 bases each). With 6 bases removed from V and 5 bases from J, the gap between germline ends came to 13 bases. CDR3 length: 13 residues. CDR3: CASSRDALETQYF. In DNA, the CDR3 is TGTGCCAGCAGCAGGGACGCGTTGGAGACCCAGTACTTC.

The V gene is TRBV2, the J gene TRBJ2-3; TRBD1 matches 8 bases. The junction had 9 bases not matched to a gene; V was cut back by 6 bases and J by 7 bases. Germline V gene lookup returns CDR1 SNHLY and CDR2 FYNNEI. The CDR3 runs to 14 residues. The chain's CDR3 is CASRTDRALYTQYF. The CDR3 bases are TGTGCCAGCAGGACGGACAGGGCTCTTTATACGCAGTATTTT.

The chain joins TRBV7-9 to TRBJ2-7; D is uncertain. The CDR3 loop spans 15 amino acids. Germline CDR1 reads SEHNR; CDR2 reads FQNEAQ (reference sequence). The V end lost 1 base, the J end lost 2 bases, and 12 bases lay between the germline ends. The CDR3: CASSLVARFAYEQYF. The CDR3 DNA reads as TGTGCCAGCAGCTTAGTCGCTAGATTTGCCTACGAGCAGTACTTC.

This clonotype was observed a handful of times. J is TRBJ2-2 and V is TRBV7-3, with 9 bases aligning to TRBD2. Per germline, CDR1 SGHTA and CDR2 FQGTGA. Trimming took 3 bases from V and 5 from J; bases not matched to a gene: 4. CDR3 length: 15 amino acids. For the CDR3, the DNA is TGTGCCAGCAGCTTTAGCGGGGGTATTACCGGGGAGCTGTTTTTT. This sequence encodes CASSFSGGITGELFF. The whole variable domain, filled in from reference TRBV7-3 and TRBJ2-2, reads GAGVSQTPSNKVTEKGKYVELRCDPISGHTALYWYRQSLGQGPEFLIYFQGTGAADDSGLPNDRFFAVRPEGSVSTLKIQRTERGDSAVYLCASSFSGGITGELFFGEGSRLTVL.

This clonotype has more than one count but fewer than ten. The rearrangement links TRBV6-5 to TRBJ2-3; D remains unclear. Trimming shortened V by 6 bases and J by 0 bases, and 13 bases separated the two germline ends. Germline CDR1 and CDR2: MNHEY and SVGAGI. This CDR3 region has 15 residues. This chain's CDR3 is CASRLGGVSTDTQYF. The DNA for the CDR3 is TGTGCCAGCAGGCTGGGTGGGGTGAGCACAGATACGCAGTATTTT.

The gene calls are TRBV7-9 and TRBJ2-7; D perhaps matches TRBD2 (5 bases). The germline V gene encodes CDR1 SEHNR and CDR2 FQNEAQ (reference sequence). V was shortened by 1 base and J by 2 bases, with 15 bases between the two germline ends. This CDR3 region has 16 residues. The CDR3, as DNA: TGTGCCAGCAGCTTAGGCGGAGGCACCCCACCCTACGAGCAGTACTTC. It codes for CASSLGGGTPPYEQYF.

This clonotype has just a few counts. The rearrangement links TRBV9 to TRBJ2-7, with D unclear. V was cut by 2 bases and J by 5 bases, with 14 bases left in between. CDR3 length: 14 amino acids. CDR1 and CDR2 from the germline V gene are SGDLS and YYNGEE. In nucleotides, the CDR3 is TGTGCCAGCAGCGTGAACCTTCGTTCTGACGAGCAGTACTTC. Residues: CASSVNLRSDEQYF.

The chain has TRBV7-2 and TRBJ2-3; 13 bases are a match to TRBD2. The junction had 13 bases not matched to a gene; V was cut back by 4 bases and J by 3 bases. This CDR3 region has 19 residues. Looked up from germline, CDR1 is SGHTA and CDR2 is FQGNSA. The CDR3 sequence: CASSSRTSGSRIRTDTQYF. The DNA of the CDR3 is TGTGCCAGCAGCTCCCGGACTAGCGGGAGTCGAATAAGGACAGATACGCAGTATTTT.

This clonotype was counted only a few times. V usage is TRBV20-1 and J usage is TRBJ2-7; D is tentatively TRBD1 or TRBD2 (6 bases each). Per the germline V gene, CDR1 is DFQATT and CDR2 is SNEGSKA (reference sequence). V lost 2 bases to trimming and J lost 3 bases, with 14 bases between them. This CDR3 comprises 14 residues. CDR3 region: CSARNPGAIYEQYF. In nucleotides, the CDR3 is TGCAGTGCTAGAAATCCGGGGGCAATCTACGAGCAGTACTTC.

The chain links TRBV5-5 to TRBJ2-2; no clear D. This CDR3 is built from 13 residues. Germline CDR1 SGHKS, CDR2 YYEKEE (reference sequence). V lost 4 bases, J lost 5 bases, and 9 bases lay in between. The CDR3 DNA reads TGTGCCAGCAGCCCCACCTATACCGGGGAGCTGTTTTTT. Its protein is CASSPTYTGELFF.

This clonotype was seen a few times. This sequence joins TRBV5-4 and TRBJ2-1; D is unresolved. Looked up from germline, CDR1 is SGHNT and CDR2 is YYREEE (reference sequence). V lost 2 bases and J lost 5, with 11 bases in between. The CDR3 is made up of 14 amino acids. The CDR3 DNA is TGTGCCAGCAGCTTTCGGGTGGGGAACAATGAGCAGTTCTTC. It codes for CASSFRVGNNEQFF. The full variable domain, its missing parts supplied by reference TRBV5-4 and TRBJ2-1, is ETGVTQSPTHLIKTRGQQVTLRCSSQSGHNTVSWYQQALGQGPQFIFQYYREEENGRGNFPPRFSGLQFPNYSSELNVNALELDDSALYLCASSFRVGNNEQFFGPGTRLTVL.

This clonotype was recorded many times. The rearrangement joins TRBV7-6 to TRBJ2-7, with D unclear. CDR1 and CDR2 (germline): SGHVS, FNYEAQ. The CDR3 runs to 16 residues. V gave up 3 bases and J gave up 2 bases, with 17 bases separating them. The CDR3 bases are TGTGCCAGCAGCTTTAGTGTCGCATCAACGGCCTACGAGCAGTACTTC. This sequence encodes CASSFSVASTAYEQYF.

This clonotype was observed a handful of times. The rearrangement uses TRBV6-5 and TRBJ2-7; no reliable D call. The CDR3 has 14 amino acids. Trimming shortened V by 0 bases and J by 3 bases, and 9 bases separated the two germline ends. Germline CDR1 and CDR2: MNHEY and SVGAGI. The CDR3 bases are TGTGCCAGCAGTTACTCGAGGCTCAACTACGAGCAGTACTTC. Translation: CASSYSRLNYEQYF.

The table lists this clonotype with a few counts. This chain connects TRBV12-3 or TRBV12-4 to TRBJ2-1; D possibly corresponds to TRBD1 (6 bases). CDR3 size: 13 residues. Trimming shortened V by 6 bases and J by 6 bases, and 12 bases separated the two germline ends. The CDR3 nucleotides read TGTGCCAGCAGGGATCAGGGGCCCAATGAGCAGTTCTTC. Translating it yields CASRDQGPNEQFF.

The CDR3 reads CASSLTSGGRGETQYF. The CDR3 nucleotides read TGTGCCAGCAGCTTGACTAGCGGGGGGAGAGGAGAGACCCAGTACTTC. The chain has TRBV11-1 and TRBJ2-5; 13 bases line up with TRBD2. This CDR3 has 16 residues. After removal of 3 bases from V and 4 bases from J, the junction contained 5 bases not matched to a gene. CDR1 is SGHAT and CDR2 is FQDESV in the germline V gene (reference sequence). Full variable domain (rest looked up from reference TRBV11-1 and TRBJ2-5): EAEVAQSPRYKITEKSQAVAFWCDPISGHATLYWYRQILGQGPELLVQFQDESVVDDSQLPKDRFSAERLKGVDSTLKIQPAELGDSAMYLCASSLTSGGRGETQYFGPGTRLLVL.

This clonotype was seen at least ten times. The V call is TRBV27, the J call TRBJ2-7, with D maybe TRBD2 (6 bases). The CDR3 length is 13 residues. Germline CDR1 is MNHEY and CDR2 is SMNVEV (reference sequence). The V gene lost 6 bases and the J gene lost 2 bases, with 11 bases spanning the gap. CDR3 loop: CASSPGLPYEQYF. As DNA, the CDR3 is TGTGCCAGCAGCCCGGGACTTCCCTACGAGCAGTACTTC.

This clonotype has just a few counts. This chain joins TRBV7-9 and TRBJ2-3; D might be TRBD2 (6 bases). Germline CDR1 reads SEHNR; CDR2 reads FQNEAQ (reference sequence). Between the trimmed V and J ends, which lost 5 bases and 2 bases, there was a span of 17 bases. This CDR3 has 16 amino acids. CDR3 sequence reads: CASSLRISGLTDTQYF. CDR3 DNA sequence: TGTGCCAGCAGCCTCCGTATTAGCGGCCTCACAGATACGCAGTATTTT.

This clonotype was found a few times. This chain uses TRBV4-1 with TRBJ2-2, with 7 nucleotides matching TRBD1. Germline V gives CDR1 MGHRA, CDR2 YSYEKL. V was clipped by 1 base and J by 4 bases; unmatched bases: 15. The CDR3 covers 19 residues. CDR3: CASSQAPFGTESPTGELFF. CDR3 DNA sequence: TGCGCCAGCAGCCAAGCTCCGTTCGGGACAGAGTCCCCCACCGGGGAGCTGTTTTTT.

The gene calls are TRBV9 and TRBJ2-1, with 9 bases matching TRBD2. Germline V gives CDR1 SGDLS, CDR2 YYNGEE. The CDR3 has 15 amino acids. Losses at the gene ends were 0 bases for V and 8 bases for J; bases not matched to a gene: 6. CDR3 DNA sequence: TGTGCCAGCAGCGTAGTTGGCGGGGGGGCCGATGAGCAGTTCTTC. Its protein product is CASSVVGGGADEQFF.

This chain links TRBV27 with TRBJ1-2; 8 bases map to TRBD1. Germline values: CDR1 MNHEY, CDR2 SMNVEV (reference sequence). The CDR3 runs 15 residues. V trimming: 5 bases; J trimming: 7 bases; junction bases outside the gene matches: 12. The CDR3 region is CASSTTPRTGFGYTF. CDR3 coding DNA: TGTGCCAGCAGTACCACCCCCCGGACAGGGTTTGGCTACACCTTC.

This clonotype turned up a few times. The chain is built from TRBV7-9 and TRBJ2-7; the D is unclear. There are 13 residues in the CDR3. Per the germline V gene, CDR1 is SEHNR and CDR2 is FQNEAQ (reference sequence). V lost 5 bases and J 6 bases, leaving 14 bases between the germline ends. The CDR3, as DNA: TGTGCCAGCAGCACCGCAATCTCCGCCGAGCAGTACTTC. The encoded protein is CASSTAISAEQYF.

This clonotype was picked up a small number of times. The chain links TRBV7-2 to TRBJ2-1; the match to TRBD2 covers 12 bases. This CDR3 comprises 15 residues. Trimming cost V 5 bases and J 9 bases; bases outside gene matches: 8. From germline, CDR1 is SGHTA and CDR2 FQGNSA. This CDR3 reads CASSPQLAGGGEQFF. As DNA, the CDR3 is TGTGCCAGCAGCCCGCAACTAGCGGGAGGTGGTGAGCAGTTCTTC.

In its sample, this clonotype was seen a few times. CDR3 loop: CASSQGGGPTGGNTIYF. For the CDR3, the DNA is TGTGCCAGCAGCCAAGGTGGGGGACCAACCGGAGGAAACACCATATATTTT. This chain uses TRBV3-1 with TRBJ1-3; TRBD1 is a possible D gene (5 bases). The ends were cut back, 1 base at V and 4 bases at J, with 17 bases in the middle. The germline CDR1 and CDR2 sequences are LGHDT and YNNKEL (reference sequence). The CDR3 is 17 residues long.

The chain carries TRBV6-4 and TRBJ2-2, with D perhaps matching TRBD1 or TRBD2 (5 bases each). The germline V and J ends were trimmed by 0 bases and 7 bases, with 12 bases remaining between them. This CDR3 comprises 15 residues. From germline, CDR1 is MRHNA and CDR2 SNTAGT. This chain's CDR3 is CASSDSWGIGGELFF. CDR3 nucleotide sequence: TGTGCCAGCAGTGACTCATGGGGGATTGGCGGGGAGCTGTTTTTT.

This sequence joins TRBV6-5 and TRBJ2-7; 7 bases are a match to TRBD1. Germline values: CDR1 MNHEY, CDR2 SVGAGI. This CDR3 is 13 amino acids long. With V trimmed by 8 bases and J by 7 bases, 11 bases remained unmatched. CDR3 protein: CASRRQGSREQYF. The CDR3 coding sequence is TGTGCCAGCCGAAGACAGGGTTCTAGAGAGCAGTACTTC.

This clonotype was found a few times. The gene calls are TRBV5-8 and TRBJ1-1; D is ambiguous. The germline V gene encodes CDR1 SGHTS and CDR2 YDEGEE. The CDR3 loop spans 15 amino acids. V lost 2 bases, J lost 5 bases, and 16 bases lay in between. The CDR3 region is CASSFIYRIRTEAFF. The CDR3 DNA sequence: TGTGCCAGCAGCTTTATTTACAGAATTCGGACTGAAGCTTTCTTT.

The chain joins TRBV30 to TRBJ2-7; 7 nucleotides agree with TRBD1. V shed 5 bases, J shed 1 base, and the junction held 5 bases outside the gene matches. This CDR3 region has 13 residues. Germline V gives CDR1 GTSNPN, CDR2 SVGIG (reference sequence). This CDR3 reads CAWEPGQSYEQYF. Written as DNA, the CDR3 is TGTGCCTGGGAACCGGGACAGTCCTACGAGCAGTACTTC.